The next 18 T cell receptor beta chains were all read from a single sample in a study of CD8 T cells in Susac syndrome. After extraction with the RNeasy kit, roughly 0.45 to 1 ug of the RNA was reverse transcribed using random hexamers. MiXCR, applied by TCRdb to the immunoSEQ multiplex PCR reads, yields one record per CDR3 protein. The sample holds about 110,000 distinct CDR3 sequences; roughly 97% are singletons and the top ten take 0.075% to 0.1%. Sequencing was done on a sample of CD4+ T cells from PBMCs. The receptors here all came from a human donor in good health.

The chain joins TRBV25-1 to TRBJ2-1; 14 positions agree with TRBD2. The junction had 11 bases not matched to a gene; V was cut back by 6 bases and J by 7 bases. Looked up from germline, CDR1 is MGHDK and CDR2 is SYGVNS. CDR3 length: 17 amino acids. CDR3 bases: TGTGCCAGCAGGGTTGCCCCGGGGACTAGCGGGAGAAATGAGCAGTTCTTC. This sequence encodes CASRVAPGTSGRNEQFF.

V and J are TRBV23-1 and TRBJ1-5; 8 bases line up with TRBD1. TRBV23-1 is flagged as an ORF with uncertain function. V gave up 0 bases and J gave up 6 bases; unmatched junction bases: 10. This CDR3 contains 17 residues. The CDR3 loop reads CASSQSGPGRGRQPQHF. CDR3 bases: TGCGCCAGCAGTCAATCGGGGCCCGGCAGGGGGCGTCAGCCCCAGCATTTT.

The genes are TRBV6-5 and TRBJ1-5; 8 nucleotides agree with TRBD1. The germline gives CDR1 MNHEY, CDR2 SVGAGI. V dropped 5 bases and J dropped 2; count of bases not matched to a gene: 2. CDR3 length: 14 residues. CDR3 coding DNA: TGTGCCAGCAGTACAGGGGGAGGCAATCAGCCCCAGCATTTT. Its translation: CASSTGGGNQPQHF.

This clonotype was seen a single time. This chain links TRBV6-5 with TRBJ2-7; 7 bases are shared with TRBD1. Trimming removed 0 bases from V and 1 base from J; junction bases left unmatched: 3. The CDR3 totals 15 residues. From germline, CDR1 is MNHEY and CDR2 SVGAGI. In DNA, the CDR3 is TGTGCCAGCAGTTACTCAGGGGGCAGTTCCTACGAGCAGTACTTC. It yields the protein CASSYSGGSSYEQYF.

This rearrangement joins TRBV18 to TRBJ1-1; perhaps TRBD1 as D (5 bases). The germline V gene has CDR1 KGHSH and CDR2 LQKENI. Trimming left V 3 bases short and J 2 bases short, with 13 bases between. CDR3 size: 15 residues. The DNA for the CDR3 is TGTGCCAGCTCACCGAGGGGAACATCAAACACTGAAGCTTTCTTT. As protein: CASSPRGTSNTEAFF.

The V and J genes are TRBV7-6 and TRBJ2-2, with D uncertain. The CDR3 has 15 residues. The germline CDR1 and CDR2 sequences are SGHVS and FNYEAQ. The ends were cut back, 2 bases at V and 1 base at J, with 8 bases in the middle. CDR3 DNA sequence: TGTGCCAGCAGCTTAAGGGTAATGAACACCGGGGAGCTGTTTTTT. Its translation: CASSLRVMNTGELFF.

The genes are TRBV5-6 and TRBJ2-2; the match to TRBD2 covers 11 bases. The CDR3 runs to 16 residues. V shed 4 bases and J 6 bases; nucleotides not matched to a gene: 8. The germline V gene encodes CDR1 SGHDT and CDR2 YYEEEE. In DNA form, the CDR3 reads TGTGCCAGCAGCCACTTTTATAGCGGGGGGGCCGGGGAGCTGTTTTTT. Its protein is CASSHFYSGGAGELFF. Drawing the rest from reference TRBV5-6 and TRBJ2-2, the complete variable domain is DAGVTQSPTHLIKTRGQQVTLRCSPKSGHDTVSWYQQALGQGPQFIFQYYEEEERQRGNFPDRFSGHQFPNYSSELNVNALLLGDSALYLCASSHFYSGGAGELFFGEGSRLTVL.

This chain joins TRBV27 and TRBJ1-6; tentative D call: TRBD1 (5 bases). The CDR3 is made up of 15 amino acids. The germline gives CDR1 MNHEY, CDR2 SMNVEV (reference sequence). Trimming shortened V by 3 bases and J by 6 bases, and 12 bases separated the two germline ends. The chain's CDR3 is CASSFTQGGNSPLHF. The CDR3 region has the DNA TGTGCCAGCAGTTTCACCCAGGGTGGTAATTCACCCCTCCACTTT.

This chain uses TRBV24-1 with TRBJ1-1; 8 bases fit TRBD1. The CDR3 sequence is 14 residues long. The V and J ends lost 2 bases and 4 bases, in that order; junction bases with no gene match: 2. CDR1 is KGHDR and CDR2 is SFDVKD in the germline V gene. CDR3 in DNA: TGTGCCACCAGTGATTCAACAGGGGGCACTGAAGCTTTCTTT. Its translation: CATSDSTGGTEAFF.

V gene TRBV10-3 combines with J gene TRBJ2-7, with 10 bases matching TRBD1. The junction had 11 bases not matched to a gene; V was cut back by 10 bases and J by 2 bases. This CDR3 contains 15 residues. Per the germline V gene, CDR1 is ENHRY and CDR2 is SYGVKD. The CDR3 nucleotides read TGTGCCACCGAAAAGGCTGGACAGGGGGCCTACGAGCAGTACTTC. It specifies CATEKAGQGAYEQYF.

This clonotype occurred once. The CDR3 DNA is TGTGCCTGGAGCCCCGGGGGGACATTGAACACTGAAGCTTTCTTT. Protein product: CAWSPGGTLNTEAFF. V usage is TRBV30 and J usage is TRBJ1-1, with D perhaps matching TRBD1 (6 bases). The CDR3 runs 15 residues. V lost 3 bases and J lost 0, with 14 bases in between. Germline CDR1 and CDR2: GTSNPN and SVGIG (reference sequence). Variable domain in full (rest from reference TRBV30 and TRBJ1-1): SQTIHQWPATLVQPVGSPLSLECTVEGTSNPNLYWYRQAAGRGLQLLFYSVGIGQISSEVPQNLSASRPQDRQFILSSKKLLLSDSGFYLCAWSPGGTLNTEAFFGQGTRLTVV.

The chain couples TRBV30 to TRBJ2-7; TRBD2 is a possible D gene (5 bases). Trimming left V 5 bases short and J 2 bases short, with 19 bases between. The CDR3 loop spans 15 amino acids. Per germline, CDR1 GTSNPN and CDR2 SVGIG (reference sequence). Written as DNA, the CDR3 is TGTGCCTGGGACCCGGATCCCGAGGGAGCCTACGAGCAGTACTTC. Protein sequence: CAWDPDPEGAYEQYF.

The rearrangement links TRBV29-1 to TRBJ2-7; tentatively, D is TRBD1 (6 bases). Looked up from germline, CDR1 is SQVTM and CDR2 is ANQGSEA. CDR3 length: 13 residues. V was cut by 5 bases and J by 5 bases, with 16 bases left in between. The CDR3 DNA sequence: TGCAGCGTTAGAGTACAGGGTGTCAACGAGCAGTACTTC. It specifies CSVRVQGVNEQYF.

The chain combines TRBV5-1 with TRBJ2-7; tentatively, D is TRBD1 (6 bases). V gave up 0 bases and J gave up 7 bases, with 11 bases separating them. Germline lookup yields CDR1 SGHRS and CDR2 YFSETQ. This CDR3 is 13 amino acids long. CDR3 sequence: CASSLDRAGEQYF. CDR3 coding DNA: TGCGCCAGCAGCTTGGACAGGGCAGGGGAGCAGTACTTC.

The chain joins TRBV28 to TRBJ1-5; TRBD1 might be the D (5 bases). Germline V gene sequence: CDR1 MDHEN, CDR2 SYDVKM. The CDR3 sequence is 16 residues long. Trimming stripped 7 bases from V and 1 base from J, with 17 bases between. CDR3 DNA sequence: TGTGCCAGCATCCTTTCGGGGGTCCTGAGCAATCAGCCCCAGCATTTT. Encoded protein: CASILSGVLSNQPQHF.

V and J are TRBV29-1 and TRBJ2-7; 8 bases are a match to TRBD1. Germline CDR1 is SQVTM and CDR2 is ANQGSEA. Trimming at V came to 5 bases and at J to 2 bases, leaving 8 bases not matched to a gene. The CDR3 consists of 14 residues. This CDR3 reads CSVSGGSIAYEQYF. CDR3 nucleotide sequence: TGCAGCGTTTCAGGGGGCTCGATTGCCTACGAGCAGTACTTC.

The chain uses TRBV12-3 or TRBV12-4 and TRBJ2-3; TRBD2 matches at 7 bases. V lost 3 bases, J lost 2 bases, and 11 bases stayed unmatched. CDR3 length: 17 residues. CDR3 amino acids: CASSFGSWLAATDTQYF. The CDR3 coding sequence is TGTGCCAGCAGTTTTGGGTCTTGGCTAGCGGCCACAGATACGCAGTATTTT.

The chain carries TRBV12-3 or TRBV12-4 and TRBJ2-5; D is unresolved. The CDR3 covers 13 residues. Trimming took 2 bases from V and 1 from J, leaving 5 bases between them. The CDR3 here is CASSLQVQETQYF. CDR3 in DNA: TGTGCCAGCAGTTTACAGGTCCAAGAGACCCAGTACTTC.